This TCR beta chain was found in a study of T cell responses to AZD1222 COVID-19 vaccine. Germline V gene data show CDR1 as SGHRS and CDR2 as YFSETQ. V lost 0 bases to trimming and J lost 2 bases, with 6 bases between them. The CDR3 extends over 14 amino acids. The method was immunoSEQ multiplex PCR; TCRdb's version includes in-frame clones alone and lacks a portion of them. The sample has about 130,000 clones, 90% to 95% seen once. The origin of this receptor is an adult in good health. This chain links TRBV5-1 with TRBJ1-5; the D is unclear. This material consisted of peripheral blood, taken on day 0 of AZD1222 vaccination. The CDR3 coding sequence is TGCGCCAGCAGCTTGGTCGGGGGCAATCAGCCCCAGCATTTT. Protein product: CASSLVGGNQPQHF.